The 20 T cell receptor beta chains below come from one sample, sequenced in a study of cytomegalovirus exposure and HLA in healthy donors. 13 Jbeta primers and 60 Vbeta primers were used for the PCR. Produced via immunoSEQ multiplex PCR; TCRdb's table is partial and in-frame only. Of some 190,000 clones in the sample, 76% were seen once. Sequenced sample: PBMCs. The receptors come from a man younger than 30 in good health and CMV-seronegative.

The CDR3 coding sequence is TGTGCCAGCAGCTCCGACAGGGACGATAATTCACCCCTCCACTTT. Translation gives CASSSDRDDNSPLHF. The chain uses TRBV9 and TRBJ1-6, with TRBD1 matching 7 bases. With 4 bases clipped from V and 5 bases from J, the junction kept 6 bases outside the gene matches. This CDR3 is built from 15 residues. The germline CDR1 and CDR2 sequences are SGDLS and YYNGEE. The full variable domain, completed using reference TRBV9 and TRBJ1-6, is DSGVTQTPKHLITATGQRVTLRCSPRSGDLSVYWYQQSLDQGLQFLIQYYNGEERAKGNILERFSAQQFPDLHSELNLSSLELGDSALYFCASSSDRDDNSPLHFGNGTRLTVT.

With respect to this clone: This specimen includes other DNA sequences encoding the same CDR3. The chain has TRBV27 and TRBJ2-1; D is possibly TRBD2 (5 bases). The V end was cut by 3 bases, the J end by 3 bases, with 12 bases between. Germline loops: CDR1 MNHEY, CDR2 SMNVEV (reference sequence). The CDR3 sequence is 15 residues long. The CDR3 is CASSLGGSRYNEQFF. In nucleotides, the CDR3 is TGTGCCAGCAGTTTGGGTGGGAGCCGCTACAATGAGCAGTTCTTC.

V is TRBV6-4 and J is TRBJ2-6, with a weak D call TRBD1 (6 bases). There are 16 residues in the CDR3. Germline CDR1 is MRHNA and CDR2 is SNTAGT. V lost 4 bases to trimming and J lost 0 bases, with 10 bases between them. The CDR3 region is CASSAGTNSGANVLTF. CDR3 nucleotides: TGTGCCAGCAGTGCCGGGACAAACTCTGGGGCCAACGTCCTGACTTTC.

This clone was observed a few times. CDR3 coding DNA: TGTGCCAGCAGCAAGGACAGGGTGGGGACCGGGGAGCTGTTTTTT. This sequence encodes CASSKDRVGTGELFF. The V and J genes are TRBV27 and TRBJ2-2; the match to TRBD1 covers 8 bases. The germline CDR1 and CDR2 sequences are MNHEY and SMNVEV (reference sequence). There are 15 residues in the CDR3. Germline trimming cut 6 bases from V and 5 bases from J; bases unmatched to any gene: 8.

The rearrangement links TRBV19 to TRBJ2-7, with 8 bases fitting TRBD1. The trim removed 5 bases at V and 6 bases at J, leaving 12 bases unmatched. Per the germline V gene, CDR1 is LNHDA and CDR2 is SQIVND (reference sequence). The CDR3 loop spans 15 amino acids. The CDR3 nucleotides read TGTGCCAGTAGTGACCCTGGACAGGGTCAAGGCGAGCAGTACTTC. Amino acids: CASSDPGQGQGEQYF.

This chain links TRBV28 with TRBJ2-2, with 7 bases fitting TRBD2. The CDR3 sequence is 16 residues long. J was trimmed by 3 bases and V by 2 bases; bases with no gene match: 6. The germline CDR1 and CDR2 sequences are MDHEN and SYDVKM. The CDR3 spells CASSLRGGGYTGELFF. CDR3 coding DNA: TGTGCCAGCAGTTTAAGGGGCGGGGGATACACCGGGGAGCTGTTTTTT.

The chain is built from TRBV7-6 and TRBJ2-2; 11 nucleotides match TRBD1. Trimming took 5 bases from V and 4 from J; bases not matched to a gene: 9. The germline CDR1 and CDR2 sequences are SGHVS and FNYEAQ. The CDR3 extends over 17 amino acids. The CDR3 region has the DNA TGTGCCAGCAGCACCCGTGCGGGGACAGGGGGCACCGGGGAGCTGTTTTTT. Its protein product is CASSTRAGTGGTGELFF.

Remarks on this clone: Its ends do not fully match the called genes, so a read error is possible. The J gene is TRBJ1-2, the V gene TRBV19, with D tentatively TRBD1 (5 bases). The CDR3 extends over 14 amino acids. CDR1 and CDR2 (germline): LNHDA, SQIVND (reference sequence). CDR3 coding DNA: TGTGCCAGCCTGGGGGGTGATGGTAACTATGGCTACGCCTTC. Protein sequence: CASLGGDGNYGYAF.

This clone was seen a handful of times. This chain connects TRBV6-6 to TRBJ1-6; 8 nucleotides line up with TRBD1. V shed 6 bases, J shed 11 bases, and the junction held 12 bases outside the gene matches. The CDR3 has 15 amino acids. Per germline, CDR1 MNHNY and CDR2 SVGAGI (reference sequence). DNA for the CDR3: TGTGCCAGCAGGGATCGGACAGGGAGGCAGCCACCCCTCCACTTT. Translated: CASRDRTGRQPPLHF.

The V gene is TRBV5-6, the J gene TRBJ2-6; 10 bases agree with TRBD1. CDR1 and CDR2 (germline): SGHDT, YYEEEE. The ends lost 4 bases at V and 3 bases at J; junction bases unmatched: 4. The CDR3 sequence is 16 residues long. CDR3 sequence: CASSRDRGGGANVLTF. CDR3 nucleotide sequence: TGTGCCAGCAGCCGGGACAGGGGCGGTGGGGCCAACGTCCTGACTTTC.

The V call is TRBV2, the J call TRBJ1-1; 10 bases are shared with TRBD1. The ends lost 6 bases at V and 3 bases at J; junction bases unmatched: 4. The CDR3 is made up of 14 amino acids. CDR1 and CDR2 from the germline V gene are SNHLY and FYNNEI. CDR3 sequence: CASRRDRGYTEAFF. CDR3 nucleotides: TGTGCCAGCAGGCGGGACAGGGGCTACACTGAAGCTTTCTTT.

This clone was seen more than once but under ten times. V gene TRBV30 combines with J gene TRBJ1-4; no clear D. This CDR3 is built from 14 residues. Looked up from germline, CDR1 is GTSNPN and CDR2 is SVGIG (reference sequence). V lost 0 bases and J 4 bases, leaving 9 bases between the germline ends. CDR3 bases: TGTGCCTGGAGTGTGGGGAGACGTAATGAAAAACTGTTTTTT. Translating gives CAWSVGRRNEKLFF.

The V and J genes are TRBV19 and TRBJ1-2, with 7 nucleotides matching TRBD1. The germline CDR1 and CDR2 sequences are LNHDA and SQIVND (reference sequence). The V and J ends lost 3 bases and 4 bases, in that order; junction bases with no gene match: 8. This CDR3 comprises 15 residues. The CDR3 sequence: CASSMEGARIYGYTF. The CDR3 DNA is TGTGCCAGTAGTATGGAGGGGGCGAGGATCTATGGCTACACCTTC. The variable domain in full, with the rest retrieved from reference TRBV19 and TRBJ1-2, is DGGITQSPKYLFRKEGQNVTLSCEQNLNHDAMYWYRQDPGQGLRLIYYSQIVNDFQKGDIAEGYSVSREKKESFPLTVTSAQKNPTAFYLCASSMEGARIYGYTFGSGTRLTVV.

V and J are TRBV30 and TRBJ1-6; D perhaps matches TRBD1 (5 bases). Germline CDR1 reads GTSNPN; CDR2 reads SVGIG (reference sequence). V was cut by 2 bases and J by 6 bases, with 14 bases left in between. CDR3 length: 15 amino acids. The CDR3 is CAWSIWGGINSPLHF. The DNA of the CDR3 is TGTGCCTGGAGTATTTGGGGGGGGATTAATTCACCCCTCCACTTT.

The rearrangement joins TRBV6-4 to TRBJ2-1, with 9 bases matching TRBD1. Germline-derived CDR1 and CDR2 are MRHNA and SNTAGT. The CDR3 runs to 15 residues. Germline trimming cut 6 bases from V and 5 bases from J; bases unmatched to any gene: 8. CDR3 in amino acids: CASSEQGAINNEQFF. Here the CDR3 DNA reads TGTGCCAGCAGCGAACAGGGGGCGATAAACAATGAGCAGTTCTTC.

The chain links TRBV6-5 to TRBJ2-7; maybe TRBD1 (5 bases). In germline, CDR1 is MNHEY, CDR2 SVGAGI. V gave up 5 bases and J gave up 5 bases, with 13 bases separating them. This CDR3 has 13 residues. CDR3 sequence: CASSPAGFHEQYF. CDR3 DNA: TGTGCCAGCAGTCCCGCAGGGTTCCACGAGCAGTACTTC.

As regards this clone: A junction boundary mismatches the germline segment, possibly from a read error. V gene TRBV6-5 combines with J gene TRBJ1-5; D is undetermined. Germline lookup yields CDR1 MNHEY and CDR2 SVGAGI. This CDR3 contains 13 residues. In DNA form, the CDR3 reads TGTGCGAGCAGGCGCAACCCAGGTCAGCCCCAGCATTTT. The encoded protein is CASRRNPGQPQHF.

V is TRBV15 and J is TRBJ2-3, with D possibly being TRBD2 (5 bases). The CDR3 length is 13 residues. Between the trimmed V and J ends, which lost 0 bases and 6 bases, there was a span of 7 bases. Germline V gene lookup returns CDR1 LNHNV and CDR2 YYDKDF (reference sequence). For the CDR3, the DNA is TGTGCCACCAGCAGAGATCCGGGGGATACGCAGTATTTT. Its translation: CATSRDPGDTQYF.

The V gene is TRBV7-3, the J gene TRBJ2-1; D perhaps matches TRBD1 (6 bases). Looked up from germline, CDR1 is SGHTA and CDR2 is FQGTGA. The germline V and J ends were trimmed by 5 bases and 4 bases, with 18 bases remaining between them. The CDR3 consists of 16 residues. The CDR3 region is CASSRQGHETYNEQFF. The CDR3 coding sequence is TGTGCCAGCAGCCGCCAGGGACACGAGACTTACAATGAGCAGTTCTTC.

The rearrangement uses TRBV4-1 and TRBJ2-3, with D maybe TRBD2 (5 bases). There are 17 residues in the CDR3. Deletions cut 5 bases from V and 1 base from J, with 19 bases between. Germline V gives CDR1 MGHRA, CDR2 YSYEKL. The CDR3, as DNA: TGCGCCAGCAGCTATTCCACAGCCCGAGCGGGCACAGATACGCAGTATTTT. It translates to CASSYSTARAGTDTQYF.